A single sample is the source of the 21 T cell receptor beta chains below, sequenced in a study of blood T cell repertoires in COVID-19 (TCRdb year 2020). The method was the immunoSEQ multiplex PCR assay. Imported from immuneACCESS, the table was reduced by TCRdb to in-frame sequences with V and J called. These copies leave out some clones; in studies compared against another copy, an unresolved V gene accounts for under half, and the cause of the remainder is not known. The sample table lists some 46,000 clones, about 87% of them with a count of one. Approximately 8.4% of the sample rests with the top ten. The specimen was peripheral blood. Receptors originate from a man aged 45-60 years with acute or convalescent COVID-19.

The chain uses TRBV10-3 and TRBJ2-1; 9 bases match TRBD2. Germline CDR1 is ENHRY and CDR2 is SYGVKD. This CDR3 comprises 16 residues. J lost 5 bases, V lost 4 bases, and 9 bases had no gene match. Written as DNA, the CDR3 is TGTGCCATCAGTGCCCGGCTAGCGGGGAGTCACAATGAGCAGTTCTTC. This gives the protein CAISARLAGSHNEQFF.

The rearrangement joins TRBV24-1 to TRBJ1-2; 10 nucleotides match TRBD1. From germline, CDR1 is KGHDR and CDR2 SFDVKD. CDR3 length: 15 residues. With V trimmed by 4 bases and J by 2 bases, 3 bases remained unmatched. This CDR3 is CATSERGQGNYGYTF. In nucleotides, the CDR3 is TGTGCCACCAGTGAACGGGGACAGGGGAACTATGGCTACACCTTC.

This chain uses TRBV5-1 with TRBJ1-1; the match to TRBD1 covers 11 bases. The CDR3 consists of 16 residues. Germline CDR1 is SGHRS and CDR2 is YFSETQ. V gave up 4 bases and J gave up 3 bases; unmatched junction bases: 8. The CDR3 reads CASSIGQGAMDTEAFF. The CDR3 coding sequence is TGCGCCAGCAGCATTGGACAGGGGGCGATGGACACTGAAGCTTTCTTT.

The J gene is TRBJ2-1, the V gene TRBV29-1; 7 bases fit TRBD2. The CDR3 is made up of 14 amino acids. Germline-derived CDR1 and CDR2 are SQVTM and ANQGSEA. The trim removed 2 bases at V and 4 bases at J, leaving 5 bases unmatched. CDR3 amino acids: CSVENPSGYNEQFF. The CDR3 bases are TGCAGCGTTGAAAACCCTAGCGGATACAATGAGCAGTTCTTC.

The genes are TRBV24-1 and TRBJ2-4; D perhaps matches TRBD2 (6 bases). Germline lookup yields CDR1 KGHDR and CDR2 SFDVKD. The CDR3 is made up of 17 amino acids. V was pared by 4 bases and J by 1 base, with 16 bases between. The CDR3 DNA reads TGTGCCACCAGTGACACCGCCGGGACTGATGCCAAAAACATTCAGTACTTC. Its translation is CATSDTAGTDAKNIQYF.

This chain uses TRBV6-6 with TRBJ1-4; 8 bases match TRBD1. Trimming removed 6 bases from V and 8 bases from J; junction bases left unmatched: 5. Germline lookup yields CDR1 MNHNY and CDR2 SVGAGI (reference sequence). CDR3 length: 13 residues. The CDR3 coding sequence is TGTGCCAGCAGGAACAGGGGGGGAGAAAAACTGTTTTTT. Encoded protein: CASRNRGGEKLFF.

The rearrangement uses TRBV5-1 and TRBJ1-4; the D gene is possibly TRBD1 (5 bases). CDR1 is SGHRS, CDR2 YFSETQ, per germline. Between the trimmed V and J ends, which lost 0 bases and 0 bases, there was a span of 12 bases. CDR3 length equals 17 residues. CDR3 amino acids: CASSLGGRGATNEKLFF. CDR3 in DNA: TGCGCCAGCAGCTTGGGGGGCCGGGGGGCAACTAATGAAAAACTGTTTTTT.

The chain uses TRBV30 and TRBJ1-1, with 8 bases lining up with TRBD1. Germline V CDR1 and CDR2: GTSNPN, SVGIG (reference sequence). Losses at the gene ends were 7 bases for V and 9 bases for J; bases not matched to a gene: 10. The CDR3 contains 12 residues. Here the CDR3 DNA reads TGTGCCTACACTACTGGACAGGGTCAAGCTTTCTTT. It specifies CAYTTGQGQAFF.

The rearrangement links TRBV24-1 to TRBJ2-1; 9 bases align to TRBD1. The CDR3 runs 15 residues. The germline CDR1 and CDR2 sequences are KGHDR and SFDVKD. The junction had 4 bases not matched to a gene; V was cut back by 5 bases and J by 3 bases. The CDR3 nucleotides are TGTGCCACCAGTGTTCCGGGACAGGGCTACAATGAGCAGTTCTTC. It encodes CATSVPGQGYNEQFF.

The chain links TRBV18 to TRBJ2-3, with D possibly being TRBD1 (6 bases). The CDR3 contains 16 residues. V was shortened by 2 bases and J by 1 base, with 13 bases between the two germline ends. Germline V gene lookup returns CDR1 KGHSH and CDR2 LQKENI. The CDR3 is CASSPIPRGRTDTQYF. The CDR3 DNA sequence: TGTGCCAGCTCACCAATTCCCAGGGGACGCACAGATACGCAGTATTTT.

The CDR3 nucleotides are TGTGCCAGCAGCTTGTTGGCTAGCGGGGAGCAGTTCTTC. It translates to CASSLLASGEQFF. The V and J genes are TRBV7-9 and TRBJ2-1, with 8 positions matching TRBD2. V lost 3 bases and J lost 10; bases outside the gene matches: 5. This CDR3 is built from 13 residues. Germline CDR1 is SEHNR and CDR2 is FQNEAQ (reference sequence).

The chain carries TRBV2 and TRBJ2-3; D remains ambiguous. The CDR3 loop spans 14 amino acids. Trimming took off 4 bases at V and 5 bases at J, with 13 bases between the two ends. The germline V gene encodes CDR1 SNHLY and CDR2 FYNNEI. The CDR3 is CASSAGKRLDTQYF. DNA of the CDR3: TGTGCCAGCAGTGCGGGTAAACGTTTAGATACGCAGTATTTT.

The chain carries TRBV28 and TRBJ1-5; 9 bases line up with TRBD1. CDR1 MDHEN and CDR2 SYDVKM come from the germline V gene. This CDR3 is 15 amino acids long. Trimming at V came to 6 bases and at J to 6 bases, leaving 9 bases not matched to a gene. The CDR3 loop reads CASSKGQGITQPQHF. As DNA, the CDR3 is TGTGCCAGCAGCAAGGGACAGGGCATCACTCAGCCCCAGCATTTT.

V gene TRBV13 combines with J gene TRBJ2-1; possibly TRBD2 for D (5 bases). The CDR3 length is 16 residues. CDR1 and CDR2 from the germline V gene are PRHDT and FYEKMQ (reference sequence). Trimming cost V 0 bases and J 5 bases, with 14 bases left between them. The CDR3 DNA follows: TGTGCCAGCAGCTTAGGCTTTCGGGGAACCAACAATGAGCAGTTCTTC. This sequence encodes CASSLGFRGTNNEQFF.

V and J are TRBV27 and TRBJ2-1; D perhaps matches TRBD2 (5 bases). The germline V gene has CDR1 MNHEY and CDR2 SMNVEV (reference sequence). The CDR3 is made up of 15 amino acids. V was cut by 4 bases and J by 14 bases, with 24 bases left in between. CDR3 sequence reads: CASSSLSASSIREFF. The CDR3, as DNA: TGTGCCAGCAGTTCCCTTAGCGCGTCTTCCATAAGGGAGTTCTTC.

This chain connects TRBV5-1 to TRBJ2-3, with 7 positions matching TRBD2. The V segment lost 0 bases and the J segment 1 base; nucleotides outside the gene matches: 8. Per germline, CDR1 SGHRS and CDR2 YFSETQ. The length of the CDR3 is 17 residues. For the CDR3, the DNA is TGCGCCAGCAGCTTGGTAAAGGTGGCGGGGGGCACAGATACGCAGTATTTT. It is translated as CASSLVKVAGGTDTQYF.

J is TRBJ2-1 and V is TRBV11-2; 8 bases align to TRBD2. This CDR3 has 17 residues. Trimming removed 2 bases from V and 14 bases from J; junction bases left unmatched: 20. CDR1 is SGHAT, CDR2 FQNNGV, per germline. CDR3 amino acids: CASSLLRDSGRLFQEFF. The CDR3 bases are TGTGCCAGCAGCTTACTCCGAGACAGCGGGAGACTATTTCAGGAGTTCTTC.

This clone occurred once. This chain connects TRBV15 to TRBJ2-1, with 7 bases fitting TRBD1. The V and J ends lost 0 bases and 7 bases, in that order; junction bases with no gene match: 6. CDR3 length: 15 residues. The V gene's germline CDR1 is LNHNV and CDR2 YYDKDF (reference sequence). CDR3 nucleotide sequence: TGTGCCACCAGCAGAGATTACCAGGGGGTAAATGAGCAGTTCTTC. Protein product: CATSRDYQGVNEQFF.

The V and J genes are TRBV5-5 and TRBJ2-1, with D uncertain. The V end lost 0 bases, the J end lost 8 bases, and 6 bases lay between the germline ends. The CDR3 runs to 12 residues. Germline CDR1 and CDR2: SGHKS and YYEKEE (reference sequence). The CDR3: CASSLGVYEQFF. Written as DNA, the CDR3 is TGTGCCAGCAGCTTGGGAGTATATGAGCAGTTCTTC.

The chain couples TRBV6-5 to TRBJ1-4; the match to TRBD1 covers 10 bases. Trimming at V came to 2 bases and at J to 7 bases, leaving 1 base not matched to a gene. There are 14 residues in the CDR3. Germline CDR1 and CDR2: MNHEY and SVGAGI. The CDR3 nucleotides read TGTGCCAGCAGTTACCGGGACAGGGGTGAAAAACTGTTTTTT. Amino acids: CASSYRDRGEKLFF.

This chain uses TRBV7-9 with TRBJ1-2; D possibly corresponds to TRBD1 (6 bases). CDR1 and CDR2 from the germline V gene are SEHNR and FQNEAQ (reference sequence). The CDR3 is 13 residues long. V lost 3 bases and J 4 bases, leaving 9 bases between the germline ends. Here the CDR3 DNA reads TGTGCCAGCAGCTTCTTCAGGGGCTATGGCTACACCTTC. This gives the protein CASSFFRGYGYTF.